The clone carrying this T cell receptor beta chain occurred a few times. Its antigen is currently unknown. Amplification of TCR beta CDR3 regions was performed using RNA transcripts as template. HTBI primers drove first-round RT-PCR of the TCR CDR3. In TCRdb, the multiplex PCR reads were re-called with MiXCR into one record per CDR3 protein. This repertoire shows some 210,000 distinct CDR3 sequences, 17% found once; its top ten account for roughly 53%. The entry originates in a study of T cells in Graves' hyperthyroidism and ophthalmopathy. V was cut by 4 bases and J by 8 bases, with 15 bases left in between. This CDR3 has 14 residues. Germline loops: CDR1 MGHRA, CDR2 YSYEKL. Broader study findings: A 13 V-J signature model discriminated ophthalmopathy versus stable hyperthyroidism.

The source of this sequence is a man aged 50 to 59 with Graves' hyperthyroidism. The V gene is TRBV4-1, the J gene TRBJ2-1; either TRBD1 or TRBD2 may fit D (5 bases each). The sequenced sample was blood. CDR3: CASSPRGPRDEQFF. CDR3 in DNA: TGCGCCAGCAGCCCTCGGGGACCGCGCGATGAGCAGTTCTTC.